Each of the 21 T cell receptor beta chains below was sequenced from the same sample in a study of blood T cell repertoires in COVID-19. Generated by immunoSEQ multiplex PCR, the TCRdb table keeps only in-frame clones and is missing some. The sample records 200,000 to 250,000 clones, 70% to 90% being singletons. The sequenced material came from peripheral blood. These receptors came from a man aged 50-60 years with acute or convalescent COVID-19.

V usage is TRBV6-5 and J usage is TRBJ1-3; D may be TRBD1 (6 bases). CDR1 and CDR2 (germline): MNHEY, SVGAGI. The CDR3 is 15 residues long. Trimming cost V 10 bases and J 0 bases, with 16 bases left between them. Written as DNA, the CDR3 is TGTGCCACCCGGAGAGGGGGAAGCTCTGGAAACACCATATATTTT. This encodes CATRRGGSSGNTIYF.

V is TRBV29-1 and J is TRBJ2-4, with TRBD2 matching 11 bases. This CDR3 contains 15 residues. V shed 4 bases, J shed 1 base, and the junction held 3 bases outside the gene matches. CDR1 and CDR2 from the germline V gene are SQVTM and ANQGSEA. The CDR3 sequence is CSVGRTSGAKNIQYF. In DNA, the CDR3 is TGCAGCGTTGGAAGGACTAGCGGGGCCAAAAACATTCAGTACTTC.

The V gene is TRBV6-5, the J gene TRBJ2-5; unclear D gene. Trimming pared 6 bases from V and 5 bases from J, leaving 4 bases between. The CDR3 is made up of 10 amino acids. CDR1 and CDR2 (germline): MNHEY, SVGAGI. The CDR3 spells CASRQETQYF. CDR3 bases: TGTGCCAGCAGACAGGAGACCCAGTACTTC.

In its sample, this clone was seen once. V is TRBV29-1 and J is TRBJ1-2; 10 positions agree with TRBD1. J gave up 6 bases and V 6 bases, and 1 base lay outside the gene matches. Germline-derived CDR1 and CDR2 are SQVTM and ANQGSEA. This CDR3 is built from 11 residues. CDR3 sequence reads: CSVGTGDGYTF. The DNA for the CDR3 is TGCAGCGTGGGGACAGGGGATGGCTACACCTTC. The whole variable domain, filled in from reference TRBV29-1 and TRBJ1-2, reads SAVISQKPSRDICQRGTSLTIQCQVDSQVTMMFWYRQQPGQSLTLIATANQGSEATYESGFVIDKFPISRPNLTFSTLTVSNMSPEDSSIYLCSVGTGDGYTFGSGTRLTVV.

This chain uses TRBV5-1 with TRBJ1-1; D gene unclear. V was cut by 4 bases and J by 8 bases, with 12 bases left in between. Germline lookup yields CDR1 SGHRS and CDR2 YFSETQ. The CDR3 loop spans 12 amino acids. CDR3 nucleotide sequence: TGCGCCAGCAGCACCGGCGGTGGGGAAGCTTTCTTT. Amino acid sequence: CASSTGGGEAFF.

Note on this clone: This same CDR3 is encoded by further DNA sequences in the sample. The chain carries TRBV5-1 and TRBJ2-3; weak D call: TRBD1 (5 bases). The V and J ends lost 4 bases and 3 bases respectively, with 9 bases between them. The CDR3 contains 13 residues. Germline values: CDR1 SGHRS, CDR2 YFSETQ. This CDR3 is CASSPGSTDTQYF. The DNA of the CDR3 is TGCGCCAGCAGCCCAGGGTCAACAGATACGCAGTATTTT.

The CDR3 loop reads CASSPGTFSYEQYF. CDR3 bases: TGTGCCAGCAGCCCGGGGACTTTCTCCTACGAGCAGTACTTC. V usage is TRBV13 and J usage is TRBJ2-7; tentative D call: TRBD2 (6 bases). Germline assignment: CDR1 PRHDT and CDR2 FYEKMQ (reference sequence). The CDR3 sequence is 14 residues long. The ends were cut back, 5 bases at V and 0 bases at J, with 11 bases in the middle.

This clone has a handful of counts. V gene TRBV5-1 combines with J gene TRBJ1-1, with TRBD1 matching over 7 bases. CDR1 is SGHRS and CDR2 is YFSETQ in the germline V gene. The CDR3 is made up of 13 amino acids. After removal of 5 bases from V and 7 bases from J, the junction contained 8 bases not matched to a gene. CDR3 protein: CASRGGTESEAFF. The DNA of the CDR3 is TGCGCCAGCAGGGGCGGGACAGAGAGTGAAGCTTTCTTT. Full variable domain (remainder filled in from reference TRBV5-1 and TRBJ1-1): KAGVTQTPRYLIKTRGQQVTLSCSPISGHRSVSWYQQTPGQGLQFLFEYFSETQRNKGNFPGRFSGRQFSNSRSEMNVSTLELGDSALYLCASRGGTESEAFFGQGTRLTVV.

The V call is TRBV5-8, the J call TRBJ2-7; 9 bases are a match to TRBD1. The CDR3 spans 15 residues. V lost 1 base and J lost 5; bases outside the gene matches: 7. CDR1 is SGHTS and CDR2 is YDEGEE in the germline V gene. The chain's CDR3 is CASSLYGTGYHEQYF. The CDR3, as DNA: TGTGCCAGCAGCTTGTACGGGACAGGGTACCACGAGCAGTACTTC.

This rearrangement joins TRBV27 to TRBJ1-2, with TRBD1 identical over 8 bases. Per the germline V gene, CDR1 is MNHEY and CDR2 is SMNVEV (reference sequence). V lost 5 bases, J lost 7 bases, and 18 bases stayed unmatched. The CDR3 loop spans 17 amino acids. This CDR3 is CASSALGTGKGTGGYTF. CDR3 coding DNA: TGTGCCAGCAGTGCACTGGGGACAGGCAAAGGAACGGGTGGCTACACCTTC.

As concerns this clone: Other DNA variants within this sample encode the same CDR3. The CDR3 DNA reads TGCGCCAGCAGCTCGACAGTCTCTGGAAACACCATATATTTT. This translates into CASSSTVSGNTIYF. This sequence joins TRBV5-1 and TRBJ1-3; D possibly corresponds to TRBD1 (5 bases). Per the germline V gene, CDR1 is SGHRS and CDR2 is YFSETQ. The CDR3 sequence is 14 residues long. V dropped 3 bases and J dropped 0 bases, with 7 bases sitting between them.

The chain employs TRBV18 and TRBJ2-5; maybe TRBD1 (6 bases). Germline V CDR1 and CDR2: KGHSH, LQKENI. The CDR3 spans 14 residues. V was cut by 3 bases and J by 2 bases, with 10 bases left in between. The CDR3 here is CASSPDSAQETQYF. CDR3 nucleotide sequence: TGTGCCAGCTCACCGGACAGCGCGCAAGAGACCCAGTACTTC. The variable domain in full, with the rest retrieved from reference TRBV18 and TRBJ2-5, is NAGVMQNPRHLVRRRGQEARLRCSPMKGHSHVYWYRQLPEEGLKFMVYLQKENIIDESGMPKERFSAEFPKEGPSILRIQQVVRGDSAAYFCASSPDSAQETQYFGPGTRLLVL.

The DNA of the CDR3 is TGTGCCATCAGTGAGGTGGGACTAGGGAACAATGAGCAGTTCTTC. Translated, it gives CAISEVGLGNNEQFF. The rearrangement joins TRBV10-3 to TRBJ2-1; 8 bases map to TRBD2. This CDR3 is built from 15 residues. The germline gives CDR1 ENHRY, CDR2 SYGVKD. Unmatched junction bases numbered 5, after V lost 2 bases and J lost 5 bases.

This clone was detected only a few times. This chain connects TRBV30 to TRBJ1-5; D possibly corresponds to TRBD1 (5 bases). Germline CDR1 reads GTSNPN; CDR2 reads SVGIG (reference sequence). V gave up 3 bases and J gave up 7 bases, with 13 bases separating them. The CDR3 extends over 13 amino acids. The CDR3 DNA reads TGTGCCTGGAGCCAGGACAACGGCCAGCCCCAGCATTTT. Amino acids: CAWSQDNGQPQHF.

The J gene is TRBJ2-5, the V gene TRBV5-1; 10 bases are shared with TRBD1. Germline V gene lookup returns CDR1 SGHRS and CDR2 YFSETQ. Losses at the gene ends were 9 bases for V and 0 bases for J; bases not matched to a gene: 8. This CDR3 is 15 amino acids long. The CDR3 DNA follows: TGCGCCACCCATCCGGGACAGGGGTACCAAGAGACCCAGTACTTC. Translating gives CATHPGQGYQETQYF.

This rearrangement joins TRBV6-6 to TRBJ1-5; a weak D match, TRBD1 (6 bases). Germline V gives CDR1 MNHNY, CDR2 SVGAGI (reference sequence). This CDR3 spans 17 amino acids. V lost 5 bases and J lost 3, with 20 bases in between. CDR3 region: CASSPTGLIFDNQPQHF. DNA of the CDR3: TGTGCCAGCAGTCCTACAGGGTTGATCTTTGACAATCAGCCCCAGCATTTT.

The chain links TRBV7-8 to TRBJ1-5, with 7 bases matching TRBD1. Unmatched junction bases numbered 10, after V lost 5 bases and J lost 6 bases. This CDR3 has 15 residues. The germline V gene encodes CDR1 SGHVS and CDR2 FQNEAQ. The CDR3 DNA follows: TGTGCCAGCAGCCAGGGGGTAGGGGGCCGTCAGCCCCAGCATTTT. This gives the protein CASSQGVGGRQPQHF.

The CDR3 nucleotides are TGTGCCAGCAGCCCCCTTGTGTATCGACTAGCGGGGGGGCTCAGAGATACGCAGTATTTT. Translating gives CASSPLVYRLAGGLRDTQYF. The rearrangement uses TRBV3-1 (or the pseudogene TRBV3-2) and TRBJ2-3; 14 bases align to TRBD2. This CDR3 region has 20 residues. Germline CDR1 and CDR2: LGHDT and YNNKEL (reference sequence). V lost 4 bases, J lost 5 bases, and 17 bases stayed unmatched.

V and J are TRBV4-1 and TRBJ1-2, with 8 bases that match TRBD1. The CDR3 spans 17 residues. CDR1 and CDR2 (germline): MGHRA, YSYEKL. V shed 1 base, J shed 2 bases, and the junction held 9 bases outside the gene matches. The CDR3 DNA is TGCGCCAGCAGCCAAGTTTACGGGACAGGAACCAACTATGGCTACACCTTC. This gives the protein CASSQVYGTGTNYGYTF.

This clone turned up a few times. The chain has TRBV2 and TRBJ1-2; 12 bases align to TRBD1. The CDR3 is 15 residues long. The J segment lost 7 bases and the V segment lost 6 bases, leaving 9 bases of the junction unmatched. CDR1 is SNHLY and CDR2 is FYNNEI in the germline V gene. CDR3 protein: CASSSGTGGAGGYTF. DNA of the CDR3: TGTGCCAGCAGCTCCGGGACAGGGGGCGCGGGTGGCTACACCTTC.

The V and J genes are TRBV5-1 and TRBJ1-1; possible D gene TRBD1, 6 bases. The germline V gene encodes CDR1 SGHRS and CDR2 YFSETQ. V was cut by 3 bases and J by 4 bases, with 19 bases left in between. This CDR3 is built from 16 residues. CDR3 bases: TGCGCCAGCAGCTACGACGGGGGGCATAGGGCCACTGAAGCTTTCTTT. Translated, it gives CASSYDGGHRATEAFF.